This TCR beta chain comes out of a study of cytomegalovirus exposure and HLA in healthy donors. The CDR3 sequence is 15 residues long. Trimming removed 4 bases from V and 3 bases from J, with 14 bases in between. The V gene's germline CDR1 is SGDLS and CDR2 YYNGEE. Use of 60 Vbeta and 13 Jbeta primers characterized the PCR. The assay was immunoSEQ multiplex PCR, and TCRdb's table has in-frame clones only and misses some. The repertoire includes 100,000 or so clones, 76% of them detected once, and approximately 8% sits in the top ten. Remarks on this clone: Its antigen is currently unknown.

Study-level findings and limits: Association of approximately 18,000 TCR beta sequences with HLA alleles was found at 0.05 false discovery rate in a later analysis. Most subjects' HLA-A and HLA-B alleles were reportedly predicted from TCR beta sequences. Most of the TCR beta V segments (in an earlier analysis) were productive either about 87% or about 30% of the time. Sequencing probably produced one cluster of sequence variants that were highly shared.

V and J are TRBV9 and TRBJ2-1; TRBD2 might be the D (6 bases). Sequenced sample: PBMCs. This TCR derives from a man aged 35-49 years in good health and CMV-seropositive. The DNA of the CDR3 is TGTGCCAGCAGCCCCCGGGACTGGGTCTACAATGAGCAGTTCTTC. This translates into CASSPRDWVYNEQFF.